A selection of T cell receptor beta chains follows, all from one sample in a study of T cell repertoires in cytomegalovirus infection. From the reads, TCRdb called clonotypes with MiXCR, one entry per CDR3 protein. The repertoire consists of around 210,000 distinct CDR3 sequences, with approximately 7% occurring once and the leading ten covering under 7.5%. The sequenced sample was PBMCs. These receptors were taken from a human donor in good health (CMV status not recorded). Some clones in this sample may be carry-over from other donors' samples. Both conserved end residues are part of each CDR3. The D gene is left open where the match is weak. Where a row states a size, it is once, few, many or the class of an expanded clone; other rows omit it.

abundance	d_gene	v_gene	j_gene	CDR3nt	CDR3aa
many	TRBD1	TRBV7-2	TRBJ1-2	TGTGCCAGCAGCTTAGACAGGGGGCGATACTATGGCTACACCTTC	CASSLDRGRYYGYTF
few	.	TRBV29-1	TRBJ2-7	TGCAGCGCCAAAGAGGGAGTCTACGAGCAGTACTTC	CSAKEGVYEQYF
many	TRBD1	TRBV20-1	TRBJ2-2	TGCAGTGCCAAGCGGACAGGGGGCACCGGGGAGCTGTTTTTT	CSAKRTGGTGELFF
many	.	TRBV7-9	TRBJ2-6	TGTGCCAGCAGCCCTCCGGATGTAGGGGCCAACGTCCTGACTTTC	CASSPPDVGANVLTF
many	.	TRBV7-2	TRBJ1-2	TGTGCCAGCAGCTTGGGGGGGGGCGCGGACTATGGCTACACCTTC	CASSLGGGADYGYTF
few	.	TRBV30	TRBJ1-1	TGTGCCTTTGTCTCGGACGAGGTGGAGGCTTTCTTT	CAFVSDEVEAFF
many	TRBD1	TRBV20-1	TRBJ1-1	TGCAGTGCCCAGGGACAGACGGGGAACGATTTCTTT	CSAQGQTGNDFF
many	TRBD1	TRBV7-2	TRBJ1-1	TGTGCCAGCAGCTTAGCTCCGGGACAGGGGAACACTGAAGCTTTCTTT	CASSLAPGQGNTEAFF
many	.	TRBV5-6	TRBJ2-2	TGTGCCAGCAGCTTGGTCGCAGGGCCGACCGGGGAGCTGTTTTTT	CASSLVAGPTGELFF
many	TRBD1	TRBV2	TRBJ1-5	TGTGCCAGCAGTGGGACAGGGGGCAGGAATCAGCCCCAGCATTTT	CASSGTGGRNQPQHF
many	TRBD1	TRBV28	TRBJ1-4	TGTGCCAGCAGTTTTTTCCTAACAGGGGGCGCGAGTGAAAAACTGTTTTTT	CASSFFLTGGASEKLFF
many	.	TRBV7-2	TRBJ1-1	TGTGCCAGCAGCTCCTACAGGAACACTGAAGCTTTCTTT	CASSSYRNTEAFF
.	.	TRBV5-6	TRBJ1-5	TGTGCCAGCAGCGAGCTCAATCAGCCCCAGCATTTT	CASSELNQPQHF
few	TRBD2	TRBV7-2	TRBJ2-1	TGTGCCAGCAGCCCCGCGGGAGCGCGAGGCAATGAGCAGTTCTTC	CASSPAGARGNEQFF
many	TRBD1	TRBV5-1	TRBJ2-4	TGCGCCAGCAGCCTGGGACAGAACATTCAGTACTTC	CASSLGQNIQYF
many	.	TRBV18	TRBJ2-7	TGTGCCAGCTCACCTGAAGTTAATTCCCCCTACGAGCAGTACTTC	CASSPEVNSPYEQYF
many	TRBD1	TRBV11-2	TRBJ2-7	TGTGCCAGCAGCTCCCAGCGAGGGGGCCTTTACGAGCAGTACTTC	CASSSQRGGLYEQYF
many	.	TRBV7-2	TRBJ2-2	TGTGCCAGCAGCTTAGAAGGAGGGACAGTCAACACCGGGGAGCTGTTTTTT	CASSLEGGTVNTGELFF
.	TRBD2	TRBV19	TRBJ2-5	TGTGCCAGTGGGACTAGCGGGGGAGAGACCCAGTACTTC	CASGTSGGETQYF
.	.	TRBV6-2/TRBV6-3	TRBJ2-6	TGTGCCAGCAAAACGGGGTGTCTCTCTGGGGCCAACGTCCTGTCTTTC	CASKTGCLSGANVLSF
many	.	TRBV7-3	TRBJ1-1	TGTGCCAGCAGCAAAGGGCAGCAGAGCACTGAAGCTTTCTTT	CASSKGQQSTEAFF
many	.	TRBV5-1	TRBJ1-2	TGCGCCAGCTGCCGGGACCCCTCGAACTATGGCTACACCTTC	CASCRDPSNYGYTF
many	TRBD2	TRBV6-1	TRBJ2-2	TGTGCCATTGGAAGCGGGGGGGCGAACACCGGGGAGCTGTTTTTT	CAIGSGGANTGELFF
many	.	TRBV7-2	TRBJ1-5	TGTGCCAGCAGCTTAGTCACGGCAGGGTATGAGCCCCAGCATTTT	CASSLVTAGYEPQHF
many	.	TRBV15	TRBJ1-1	TGTGCCACCAGCAGACAATACACGGCCGGGACTGCTTTCTTT	CATSRQYTAGTAFF
many	TRBD2	TRBV6-2/TRBV6-3	TRBJ2-5	TGTGCCAGCAGAGGTTTAGCGGGGCCACGGGGGACCCAGTACTTC	CASRGLAGPRGTQYF
many	.	TRBV6-2/TRBV6-3	TRBJ2-7	TGTGCCAGCAGCCGACACTACGAGCAGTACTTC	CASSRHYEQYF
few	TRBD1	TRBV13	TRBJ2-1	TGTGCCAGCAGCTTGAAAGCCGGGACAGGAGGGTCAAGGTTAGCGTACAATGAGCAGTTCTTC	CASSLKAGTGGSRLAYNEQFF
many	.	TRBV7-6	TRBJ2-1	TGTGCCAGCAGTTCAAGGAGGTTAGCGGCCAATGAGCAGTTCTTC	CASSSRRLAANEQFF
many	.	TRBV6-2/TRBV6-3	TRBJ2-1	TGTGCCAGCAGTCCGACTAGTAGGGTCAATGAGCAGTTCTTC	CASSPTSRVNEQFF
many	.	TRBV2	TRBJ2-5	TGTGCCAGCAGTGAGCGAAGGCACAGGGAAGAGACCCAGTACTTC	CASSERRHREETQYF
many	.	TRBV7-2	TRBJ1-3	TGTGCCAGCAGCCTATACACCGGACGGCGCTCTGGAAACACCATATATTTT	CASSLYTGRRSGNTIYF
many	.	TRBV5-4	TRBJ1-1	TGTGCCAGCAGCTTGGTTCCCGTCTCTAGGGTGAACACTGAAGCTTTCTTT	CASSLVPVSRVNTEAFF
many	TRBD2	TRBV20-1	TRBJ2-1	TGCAGTGCCCGGGGGGCTAGCGGGGAAACCTACAATGAGCAGTTCTTC	CSARGASGETYNEQFF
many	TRBD2	TRBV5-5	TRBJ2-1	TGTGCCAGCAGCTTGAGCCTACTAGCGGCCAATGAGCAGTTCTTC	CASSLSLLAANEQFF
many	.	TRBV12-3/TRBV12-4	TRBJ1-2	TGTGCCAGCAGCTTACGAGGGGGCTACACCTTC	CASSLRGGYTF
many	.	TRBV11-2	TRBJ1-2	TGTGCCAGCAGCCCCGGGTCCCTCTATGGCTACACCTTC	CASSPGSLYGYTF
.	.	TRBV6-5	TRBJ1-1	TGTGCCAGCGAGAAAAGGACGGGATTGAACACTGAAGCTTTCTTT	CASEKRTGLNTEAFF
many	.	TRBV6-1	TRBJ2-2	TGTGCCAGCACTAAAATGACTAGCACCGGGGAGCTGTTTTTT	CASTKMTSTGELFF
many	.	TRBV7-9	TRBJ2-1	TGTGCCAGCAGCCCACAGGGACTCCCCACGAATGAGCAGTTCTTC	CASSPQGLPTNEQFF
many	.	TRBV5-1	TRBJ1-1	TGCGCCAGCAGCTTGGTATCGAACACTGAAGCTTTCTTT	CASSLVSNTEAFF
medium-sized	TRBD1	TRBV7-8	TRBJ1-5	TGTGCCAGCACCCAAGACAGGGGCCCGAGTCAGCCCCAGCATTTT	CASTQDRGPSQPQHF
many	.	TRBV7-2	TRBJ1-1	TGTGCCAGCAGGCGCGCGAGCACTGAAGCTTTCTTT	CASRRASTEAFF
many	.	TRBV30	TRBJ2-1	TGTGCCTGGAGTGGGGCCTACAATGAGCAGTTCTTC	CAWSGAYNEQFF
.	.	TRBV2	TRBJ2-6	TGTGCCAGCAGCGAGTCTGGGGCCAACGTCCTGACTTTC	CASSESGANVLTF
many	.	TRBV6-6	TRBJ2-7	TGTGCCAGCAGTTACGGAGGGGTGTACGAGCAGTACTTC	CASSYGGVYEQYF
few	TRBD2	TRBV29-1	TRBJ2-1	TGCAGCGTTGAGGGGGGTAGGACTAGCGGGGATGAGCAGTTCTTC	CSVEGGRTSGDEQFF
many	.	TRBV7-2	TRBJ2-7	TGTGCCAGCAGCGTCAGGGACGGACCCGTCGGTTACGAGCAGTACTTC	CASSVRDGPVGYEQYF
many	.	TRBV12-3/TRBV12-4	TRBJ2-3	TGTGCCAGCAGGTCAAGTGCGACAGATACGCAGTATTTT	CASRSSATDTQYF
many	.	TRBV7-2	TRBJ2-3	TGTGCCAGCAGCCGAGACCCCTCTACAGATACGCAGTATTTT	CASSRDPSTDTQYF
many	TRBD1	TRBV5-1	TRBJ2-2	TGCGCCAGCAAACCGGGACAGGGGTACACCGGGGAGCTGTTTTTT	CASKPGQGYTGELFF
few	.	TRBV7-9	TRBJ2-7	TGTGCCAGCAGCGCCACCCCCTACGAGCAGTACTTC	CASSATPYEQYF
many	TRBD2	TRBV10-3	TRBJ2-1	TGTGCCATCAGTGAGCTAGCGGGGGGGGTCTCCTACAATGAGCAGTTCTTC	CAISELAGGVSYNEQFF
many	.	TRBV4-1	TRBJ1-5	TGCGCCAGCAGCATTTTTCAGGGGTATAGAGGCAATCAGCCCCAGCATTTT	CASSIFQGYRGNQPQHF
many	.	TRBV20-1	TRBJ2-1	TGCAGTGCTAGTTCCGGGACGGCGATCTTC	CSASSGTAIF
few	TRBD1	TRBV28	TRBJ1-4	TGTGCCAGCAGCCCCGGGACAGGGAGGAGTGAAAAACTGTTTTTT	CASSPGTGRSEKLFF
many	.	TRBV18	TRBJ1-5	TGTGCCAGCTCACCATCCGACGTTCAGCCCCAGCATTTT	CASSPSDVQPQHF
many	.	TRBV19	TRBJ2-2	TGTGCCAGTAGGAGACAATCCGGGGAGCTGTTTTTT	CASRRQSGELFF
many	.	TRBV7-2	TRBJ2-1	TGTGCCAGCAGCTTACCAGGGATGAACAATGAGCAGTTCTTC	CASSLPGMNNEQFF
.	.	TRBV5-5	TRBJ1-5	TGTGCCAGCAGCAAGGACGTCCGGTTAGGGTCCCAGCATTTT	CASSKDVRLGSQHF